Detailed here is one TCR beta chain. This clone's antigen is unknown. The germline V gene specifies MGHRA as CDR1 and YSYEKL as CDR2. From its cysteine to its phenylalanine, the CDR3 spans 16 amino acids. No DNA sequence was recorded. The receptor library was made with 5' RACE. For each TCR library, 3,000 to 3,500 ng of total RNA was used. For each sample, cDNA synthesis with SMARTScribe reverse transcriptase was split into eight separate reactions. Unique molecular identifiers containing a 6-nucleotide sample barcode were introduced through template switching during cDNA synthesis. TCRalpha and TCRbeta cDNA was amplified in two nested PCRs of approximately 17 and 9 cycles, and bead purification was carried out after each PCR. Before amplification, the cDNA was treated with uracil DNA-glycosylase and purified using the QIAquick PCR purification kit. The second PCR added Illumina TruSeq-compatible adapters along with sample-specific barcodes. Library quality and concentration were assessed using TapeStation and Qubit, and roughly 5 ng of each library was pooled. Sequencing of the pooled libraries was done on an Illumina HiSeq2500 single-index Rapid Run using custom sequencing primers and 2 x 100 bp reads. Turning to the authors' computational methods: MiGEC version 1.2.6 was used for UMI-based consensus assembly, which corrected PCR and sequencing errors. MiXCR version 2.1.1 was used for V(D)J alignment, clonotype assembly and CDR3 extraction. To normalise gene usage, clonotype sharing and MAIT/NKT TCR abundance, the analysis used the top 1000, 10 000 and 20 000 clonotypes per sample. After downsampling to 27 000 UMIs, diversity was calculated as the inverse Simpson index using the vegan R package. Paired Mann-Whitney U tests were applied to discordant twin pairs, and Benjamini-Hochberg correction was used for multiple testing. TCRdb reprocessed the sequencing reads and holds a single record per CDR3 protein sequence, with no DNA. TCRdb's processing, not the study's, gives the V and J calls here. This sample's clone table shows 400,000 to 500,000 distinct CDR3 sequences. Of the sample, roughly 2.5% is held by the ten largest clones.

The record originates from a study of monozygotic twins with inflammatory bowel disease (dated by TCRdb to the late 2010s). With respect to the entire study: The complete study included approximately 28 monozygotic twin pairs: 19 IBD-discordant Danish pairs and nine German pairs, of which four were IBD-concordant and five were IBD-discordant. Within discordant pairs, disease-associated traits were sought mainly by comparing IBD patients with their genetically identical healthy co-twins. Each individual had, on average, about 151 000 unique TCRalpha sequences and 181 000 unique TCRbeta sequences available for analysis. Here is what the overall study found, with its caveats: The results gave no support for a single strong signal or clonotype linked to IBD. Because patients received different immunosuppressive treatments, the repertoires may have picked up extra background noise and variability between individuals. TCRbeta repertoire diversity, by inverse Simpson index, was decreased in IBD patients compared with their healthy co-twins. Repertoire similarity did not differ between concordant and discordant twins, which could be due to limited statistical power. Distinction between different T cell subtypes could not be achieved in the analysis. IBD patients shared fewer clonotypes with other individuals than healthy twins did, most markedly in patients showing signs of disease activity.

From each donor, an approximately 2.5 ml peripheral blood sample was drawn into PAXgene tubes and stored at -80 degrees C. Without T cell sorting, total RNA was isolated from whole blood using the PAXgene blood miRNA kit on an automated QIAcube. Peripheral blood from monozygotic twin pairs concordant or discordant for inflammatory bowel disease was subjected to deep TCRalpha and TCRbeta repertoire profiling with unique molecular barcoding. Smoking habits were recorded for all twin pairs, and individuals were classified as current, former or never smokers. The receptor comes from a human donor with ulcerative colitis or Crohn's disease, or a healthy co-twin of an affected twin (not recorded which). This receptor chain uses TRBV4-1 and TRBJ2-1; TCRdb gives TRBD1 as the D gene, but with no DNA this cannot be confirmed. The sample was blood. The CDR3 reads CASSPSGRQARDEQFF.